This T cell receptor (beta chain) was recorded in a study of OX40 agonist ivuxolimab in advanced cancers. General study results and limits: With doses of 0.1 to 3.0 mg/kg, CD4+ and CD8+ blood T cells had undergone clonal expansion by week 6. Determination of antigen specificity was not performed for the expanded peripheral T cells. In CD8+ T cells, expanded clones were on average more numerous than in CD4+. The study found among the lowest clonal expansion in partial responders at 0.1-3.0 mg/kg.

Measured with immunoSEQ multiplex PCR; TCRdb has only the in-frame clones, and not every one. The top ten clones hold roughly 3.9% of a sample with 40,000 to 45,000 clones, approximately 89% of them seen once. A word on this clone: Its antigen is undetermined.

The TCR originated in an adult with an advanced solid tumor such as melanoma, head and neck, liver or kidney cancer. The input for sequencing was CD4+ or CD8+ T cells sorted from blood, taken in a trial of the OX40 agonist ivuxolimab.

The CDR3 DNA is TGTGCCAGCTCACCACCGCTGGACTACGAGCAGTACTTC. Translated: CASSPPLDYEQYF. J is TRBJ2-7 and V is TRBV18; no definite D call. The CDR3 contains 13 residues. Germline V gene sequence: CDR1 KGHSH, CDR2 LQKENI. Trimming left V 0 bases short and J 3 bases short, with 6 bases between.